The text below deals with one T cell receptor beta chain. The specificity of this receptor is unknown. The sample holds no much larger clone one base away, and base qualities are not on file. In the prospective study, participants were about 18 to 89 years old, resided in 24 geographic areas of the United States, and were enrolled through a virtual design. Cohort assignment in the prospective study relied on participant-reported clinical history from a screening survey and a study questionnaire. Recovered participants in ImmuneRACE Cohort 3 were defined as having two consecutive negative NP/OP PCR tests, clearance from a healthcare professional, or resolution of symptoms. Mobile phlebotomists in the prospective study collected whole blood, serum and a nasopharyngeal or oropharyngeal swab from every participant. Prospective study participants could optionally give additional blood draws and questionnaires over an approximately two-month period. Before DNA extraction, blood samples from the prospective study were shipped at room temperature or frozen.

This entry comes from a study of blood T cell repertoires in COVID-19 (dated by TCRdb to 2018 to 2021). Some background on the complete study: Collaborator samples came from the United States, Italy and Spain and covered acute and convalescent phases of COVID-19. The prospective study material was composed of cDNA or gDNA derived from T cells, B-cell-depleted T cells, or PBMCs. Deeply sampled blood TCRbeta repertoires from subjects exposed to, actively infected with, or recovered from COVID-19 were included in the dataset. A freely available public database, intended as a resource for researchers studying the immune response to SARS-CoV-2, is where the repertoires were released. Samples came from the ongoing ImmuneRACE study (first 160 participants) plus 1,254 subjects from 6 global collaborators. A de-identified subject ID, COVID-19 status, age in years and sex were almost always included in the sample metadata. HLA class I and class II types, where available, came from metadata supplied by the sample provider rather than from assay-based typing.

Study-wide conclusions, independent of this receptor: Clinical and demographic metadata were provided uncurated, with the amount varying by source and participant.

The immunoSEQ Assay, a bias-controlled multiplex PCR, was used to amplify TCRbeta CDR3 regions from genomic DNA. In the authors' own workflow: Nucleated cell counts per sample were estimated from amplification of reference gene primers within the assay. To quantify the absolute abundance of each unique TCRbeta CDR3 rearrangement, sequence reads were collapsed and filtered. For each sample, productive Simpson clonality was calculated as the square root of Simpson's diversity index over productive rearrangements. The table was pulled from immuneACCESS by TCRdb, which kept in-frame rearrangements only. Such tables lose some clones; where checked, under half of the loss comes from unresolved V genes, and the rest has no known cause. The V and J calls and clone size were taken over from that table, and D and trimming were inferred from the DNA. The sample table records a few hundred thousand clones; around nine tenths of these occur just once. Approximately 1.2% of the sample goes to the ten largest clones.

V is reduced by 4 bases and J by 2 bases, leaving a spacing of 11 bases between them. The CDR3 numbers 14 residues from cysteine through phenylalanine. CDR3 DNA only is kept here, 42 bases in frame from base 1. Per the germline V gene, SGHNT is the CDR1 and YENEEA is the CDR2. The clonotype originates from a young woman who had recovered from COVID-19. The specimen sequenced was PBMCs or T cells enriched from blood (not recorded which). The chain employs TRBV11-3 and TRBJ2-5; D gene: possibly TRBD1, on 7 matching bases. The CDR3 region reads CASSSPGGQETQYF. In nucleotide form, the sequence is TGTGCCAGCAGCTCCCCAGGGGGGCAAGAGACCCAGTACTTC.